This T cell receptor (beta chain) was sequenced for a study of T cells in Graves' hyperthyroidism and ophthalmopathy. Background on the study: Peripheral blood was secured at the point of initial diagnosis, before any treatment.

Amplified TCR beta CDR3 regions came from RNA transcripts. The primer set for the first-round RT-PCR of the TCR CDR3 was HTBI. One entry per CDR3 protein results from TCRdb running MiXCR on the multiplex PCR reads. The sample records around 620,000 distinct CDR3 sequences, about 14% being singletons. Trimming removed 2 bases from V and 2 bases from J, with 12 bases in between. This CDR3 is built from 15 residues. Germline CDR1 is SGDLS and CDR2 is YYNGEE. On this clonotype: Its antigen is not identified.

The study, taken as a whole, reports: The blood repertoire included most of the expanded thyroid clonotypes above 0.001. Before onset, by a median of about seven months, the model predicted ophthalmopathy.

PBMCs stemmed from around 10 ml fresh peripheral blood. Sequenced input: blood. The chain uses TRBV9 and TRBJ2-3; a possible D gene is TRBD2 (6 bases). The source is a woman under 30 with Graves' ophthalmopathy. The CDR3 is CASSVGPRDTDTQYF. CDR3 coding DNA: TGTGCCAGCAGCGTCGGGCCGCGGGACACAGATACGCAGTATTTT.